This TCR beta chain was sequenced during a study of breast tumors, draining lymph nodes, adjacent tissues. Notes on the study in general: Tumor repertoires ranked between lymph nodes and nontumor tissue in diversity, with V and J gene preferences.

TCRdb called the multiplex PCR reads again in MiXCR, with one record for every CDR3 protein. The data hold 85,000 to 130,000 distinct CDR3 sequences, with 30% observed a single time. Axillary draining lymph nodes of breast cancer patients supplied the node samples. This clonotype occurred many times. Its antigen is currently unknown. The CDR3 runs 17 residues. CDR1 is LGHNT and CDR2 is FRNRAP in the germline V gene. J lost 2 bases, V lost 0 bases, and 7 bases had no gene match. The origin of this receptor is a female donor with breast cancer. Some clones in this sample may be carry-over from other donors' samples. This chain uses TRBV12-5 with TRBJ1-2; 9 nucleotides line up with TRBD1. Sequencing was performed on axillary lymph node tissue. DNA of the CDR3: TGTGCTAGTGGTTTGGTACCGGGGGACAGGGAAAACTATGGCTACACCTTC. It translates to CASGLVPGDRENYGYTF.